This T cell receptor beta chain was retrieved from a study of lymphopenia after photon versus proton radiotherapy (dated by TCRdb to between 2018 and 2020). Regarding the complete study: In patients with gastrointestinal tumors who developed high-grade lymphopenia, the study compared the immunological effects of photon radiation therapy with those of proton radiation therapy. The roughly 18 patients in the cohort had gastrointestinal tumors, were treated with either photon or proton therapy, and subsequently developed lymphopenia. The study aimed to characterize how the two radiation modalities differ in their impact on the immune system.

Including cysteine and phenylalanine, the CDR3 has 14 amino acids. This entry keeps only the CDR3 DNA: 42 bases, framed from base 1. Trimmed from V: 5 bases; trimmed from J: 4 bases; junction bases lacking a gene match: 5. From a lookup of the germline V gene, CDR1 and CDR2 are SGHTA and FQGNSA. Concerning this clone: Its antigen is still unknown. The input lacks base qualities; no much larger clone sits a single base away.

Broader findings and caveats from the paper: After the lymphocyte count nadir, photon-treated repertoires showed oligoclonal expansion, especially of CD8+ Temra cells, which drove the drop in diversity. The survival association was examined only in patients who died, and the authors described better survival with proton therapy as a possibility, not as a demonstrated result. Across the cohort, an inverse correlation was found between a larger post-nadir drop in TCR diversity and overall survival time among patients who died. During treatment, patients who received photon therapy lost naive T cells and TCR diversity and gained effector/memory populations, whereas patients who received proton therapy remained relatively stable.

To prepare the library, the immunoSEQ multiplex PCR assay was applied. Deep sequencing of rearranged TCR beta loci, alongside multiparametric flow cytometry, was used to profile T cell repertoires. TCRdb's version of the immuneACCESS table is confined to in-frame rearrangements and falls short of the full clone set. An unresolved V gene accounts for under half of the shortfall where checked; the remainder is of unknown origin. The sample table records 55,000 to 70,000 clones; 75% to 90% of these occur just once. The top ten clonotypes cover roughly 2.3% of the sample. This receptor was taken from a man between 40 and 49 years old with gastric cancer. The rearrangement combines TRBV7-2 with TRBJ1-2; 9 central bases correspond to TRBD1. The starting material was peripheral blood, obtained from a patient treated with photon-based radiotherapy. Read as DNA, the sequence is TGTGCCAGCAGCACGGGACAGGGTATCTATGGCTACACCTTC. The encoded protein is CASSTGQGIYGYTF.